This T cell receptor (beta chain) came from a study of blood T cell repertoires in COVID-19. Study in general: Collection of acute and convalescent COVID-19 samples took place in the United States, Italy and Spain.

As handled by the study authors: Amplifying reference gene primers gave estimates of nucleated cell counts. The repertoire was sequenced with immunoSEQ multiplex PCR; TCRdb's copy has only in-frame clones and lacks some. The DNA gave D and trimming, while V, J and clone size come from that table. The data show 180,000 or so clones, around 84% seen once. The CDR3 consists of 13 residues. V shed 6 bases and J shed 2 bases, with 10 bases lying between them. The V gene's germline CDR1 is LNHDA and CDR2 SQIVND (reference sequence). Followed longitudinally, the Seattle patients had been enrolled during active infection.

Sequencing used peripheral blood. The chain couples TRBV19 to TRBJ1-1; maybe TRBD1 (6 bases). This TCR derives from a woman in her seventies with COVID-19, enrolled during active disease. The CDR3 region is CASRRGGNTEAFF. CDR3 in DNA: TGTGCCAGTAGGCGAGGGGGAAACACTGAAGCTTTCTTT.